This T cell receptor beta chain was captured by sequencing in a study of glioma-infiltrating T cells after dendritic cell vaccination. The CDR3 contains 13 residues. Germline trimming cut 3 bases from V and 8 bases from J; bases unmatched to any gene: 7. CDR1 and CDR2 from the germline V gene are SGHNT and YYREEE (reference sequence). The primer mix had 60 V beta and 13 J beta primers. Measured with immunoSEQ multiplex PCR; TCRdb has only the in-frame clones, and not every one. Of around 100,000 clones in the sample, 75% to 85% were seen once. About this clone itself: Antigen: not known.

General study points: Only a small number of patients had complete blood and tumor samples.

The source is a human donor with glioblastoma. V and J are TRBV5-4 and TRBJ1-1, with 7 bases matching TRBD1. Here the sequenced sample was blood, taken before dendritic cell vaccination. The CDR3 nucleotides read TGTGCCAGCAGCTGGACCGGGACAGCCGAAGCTTTCTTT. This encodes CASSWTGTAEAFF.